Below, one T cell receptor beta chain is given with its context. Its antigen is still unknown. CDR1 and CDR2 (germline): SGHNT, YYREEE (reference sequence). With V trimmed by 2 bases and J by 0 bases, 8 bases remained unmatched. The CDR3 contains 17 residues. The sample is drawn from a study of cytomegalovirus exposure and HLA in healthy donors. In the study overall: The 95 to 150 validation repertoires used a platform that matched the one used for the roughly 700 first-cohort repertoires, as a later analysis reported.

Separation from the roughly 680-subject first cohort characterized the roughly 130-subject validation cohort, to which the donors belonged. General study findings and limits: Listed as cytomegalovirus-associated were more than 150 TCR beta chains. One later analysis, an examination of the 100 to 150 validation repertoires, found that first-cohort TCR clusters tended to co-occur in them.

Only in-frame clones appear in the TCRdb table, and some are missing; sequencing was by immunoSEQ multiplex PCR. The sample lists approximately 180,000 clones, about 84% seen once, with roughly 1.5% in the top ten. Material for sequencing was PBMCs. J is TRBJ2-3 and V is TRBV5-4; 8 bases are shared with TRBD2. The sequence was collected from a woman younger than 30 in good health and CMV-seronegative. CDR3 in amino acids: CASSFNLRGGSTDTQYF. CDR3 in DNA: TGTGCCAGCAGCTTCAACCTCCGGGGGGGCAGCACAGATACGCAGTATTTT.